The count of the clone carrying this TCR beta chain is one. Samples underwent the assay at deep level. This table comes from immunoSEQ multiplex PCR, and its TCRdb copy is limited to in-frame clones, with some not included. The sample includes 950,000 to 1,300,000 clones, 65% to 80% of them seen just once. The sample comes from a study of shared clonotypes between healthy human individuals. This CDR3 is built from 18 residues. This rearrangement joins TRBV1 to TRBJ2-5; the table gives TRBD1 as D, unverified against the DNA. TRBV1 represents a pseudogene. The source of this sequence is a man between 18 and 29 years old in good health. The sample consisted of memory CD4+ T cells sorted from blood. Regarding subset: CD45RA-negative fraction. The CDR3 DNA sequence: TGCACCAGCAGCCAAGATCTGAGCGCCAAGGGGGTCCAAGAGACCCAGTACTTC. Its translation: CTSSQDLSAKGVQETQYF.